The clone carrying this T cell receptor (beta chain) was counted a few times. Antigen specificity is unknown. The V end was cut by 0 bases, the J end by 0 bases, with 14 bases between. The germline V gene encodes CDR1 LGHNA and CDR2 YNFKEQ. CDR3 length: 17 residues. This sample is part of a study of response to subunit inactivated influenza vaccine. TCRdb recomputed calls from the RT-PCR reads with MiXCR, one row per CDR3 protein. The table records around 190,000 distinct CDR3 sequences, 14% of them present only once. Study-level findings and limits: Authors suggested seasonal influenza vaccinations each recruit few new T cells.

This chain connects TRBV4-2 to TRBJ1-1, with D tentatively TRBD1 (5 bases). This TCR was sampled from a man aged 50-60 years who received an inactivated influenza vaccine. The sample in question was CD8+ T cells sorted from PBMCs, obtained 5 to 6 days after vaccination. CDR3 sequence: CASSQDRLGRLNTEAFF. CDR3 sequence (DNA): TGTGCCAGCAGCCAAGATCGGTTGGGACGTCTGAACACTGAAGCTTTCTTT.